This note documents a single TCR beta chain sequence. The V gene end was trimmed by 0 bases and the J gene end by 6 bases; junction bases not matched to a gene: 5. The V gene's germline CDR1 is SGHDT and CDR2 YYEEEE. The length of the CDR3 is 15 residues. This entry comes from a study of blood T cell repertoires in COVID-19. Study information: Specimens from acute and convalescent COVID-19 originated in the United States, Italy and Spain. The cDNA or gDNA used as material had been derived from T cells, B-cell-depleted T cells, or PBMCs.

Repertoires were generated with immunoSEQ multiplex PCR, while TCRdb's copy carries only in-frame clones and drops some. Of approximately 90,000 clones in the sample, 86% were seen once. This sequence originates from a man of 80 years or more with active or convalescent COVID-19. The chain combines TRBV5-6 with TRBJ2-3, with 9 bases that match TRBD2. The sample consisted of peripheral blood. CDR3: CASSLGGRAVDTQYF. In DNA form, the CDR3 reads TGTGCCAGCAGCTTGGGCGGGAGGGCCGTTGATACGCAGTATTTT. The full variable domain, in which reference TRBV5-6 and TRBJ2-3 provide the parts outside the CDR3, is DAGVTQSPTHLIKTRGQQVTLRCSPKSGHDTVSWYQQALGQGPQFIFQYYEEEERQRGNFPDRFSGHQFPNYSSELNVNALLLGDSALYLCASSLGGRAVDTQYFGPGTRLTVL.